The 6 T cell receptor beta chains given below trace back to one sample, sequenced in a study of metastatic and nonmetastatic thyroid tumors. TCRdb used MiXCR to call clones anew from the PCR reads. The table shows about 12,000 clones, with 32% occurring only once. Patients were all untreated before their thyroid surgery. The specimen sequenced was tumor tissue. The receptors come from a female donor with papillary thyroid cancer or a benign thyroid nodule (not recorded which). Some clones in this sample may be carry-over from other donors' samples.

This clone was seen at least ten times. The chain couples TRBV4-3 to TRBJ2-1, with 7 bases identical to TRBD2. Germline CDR1 and CDR2: LGHNA and YSLEER. Trimming at V came to 0 bases and at J to 9 bases, leaving 5 bases not matched to a gene. The CDR3 has 14 residues. This CDR3 is CASSQETGGTEQFF. The CDR3 DNA is TGCGCCAGCAGCCAAGAGACGGGAGGCACTGAGCAGTTCTTC.

The V gene is TRBV15, the J gene TRBJ2-1; D is undetermined. The CDR3 covers 14 residues. CDR1 LNHNV and CDR2 YYDKDF come from the germline V gene (reference sequence). V was trimmed by 0 bases and J by 8 bases, leaving 11 bases between them. CDR3 loop: CATSREGNVHEQFF. As DNA, the CDR3 is TGTGCCACCAGCAGAGAAGGGAATGTCCATGAGCAGTTCTTC. Drawing the rest from reference TRBV15 and TRBJ2-1, the complete variable domain is DAMVIQNPRYQVTQFGKPVTLSCSQTLNHNVMYWYQQKSSQAPKLLFHYYDKDFNNEADTPDNFQSRRPNTSFCFLDIRSPGLGDTAMYLCATSREGNVHEQFFGPGTRLTVL.

By sample share, this clone is medium-sized. This sequence joins TRBV12-3 or TRBV12-4 and TRBJ2-3; 7 nucleotides agree with TRBD1. CDR3 length: 15 residues. After removal of 3 bases from V and 1 base from J, the junction contained 4 bases not matched to a gene. The CDR3: CASSLSGQGTDTQYF. The CDR3 coding sequence is TGTGCCAGCAGTTTGAGCGGACAGGGCACAGATACGCAGTATTTT.

This clone was observed at least ten times. The V call is TRBV5-8, the J call TRBJ2-5; no definite D call. CDR3 size: 15 residues. Germline CDR1 and CDR2: SGHTS and YDEGEE. Trimming shortened V by 0 bases and J by 2 bases, and 11 bases separated the two germline ends. The CDR3 DNA reads TGTGCCAGCAGCTTGGCCGCCCCCGGGCAAGAGACCCAGTACTTC. Amino acid sequence: CASSLAAPGQETQYF.

The CDR3 region has the DNA TGTGCCAGCAGCGTAGGGACTAACTATGGCTACACCTTC. Encoded protein: CASSVGTNYGYTF. J is TRBJ1-2 and V is TRBV9, with D unclear. CDR3 length: 13 amino acids. Germline-derived CDR1 and CDR2 are SGDLS and YYNGEE. V was trimmed by 0 bases and J by 0 bases, leaving 3 bases between them.

This clone is medium-sized in the sample. The chain uses TRBV3-1 and TRBJ2-5; the D is unclear. Between the trimmed V and J ends, which lost 3 bases and 5 bases, there was a span of 13 bases. The germline V gene has CDR1 LGHDT and CDR2 YNNKEL (reference sequence). The CDR3 runs to 14 residues. CDR3 protein: CASSQGRIGETQYF. CDR3 DNA: TGTGCCAGCAGCCAGGGAAGAATTGGGGAGACCCAGTACTTC.